The rows below give T cell receptor beta chains drawn from one sample of a study of T cells in Graves' hyperthyroidism and ophthalmopathy. TCRdb independently ran MiXCR on the multiplex PCR reads; one entry per CDR3 protein. This sample carries approximately 690,000 distinct CDR3 sequences, about 14% of them seen once, and the ten largest clones take around an eighth. Material for sequencing was blood. The origin of the receptors is a woman aged 45-60 years with Graves' ophthalmopathy. Each CDR3 is given without its conserved first and last residue.

TRBJ2-7 | TRBV11-3 | ASSLDGYRTTPSYEQY
TRBJ2-4 | TRBV7-9 | ASSPRTSGRASKNIQY
TRBJ2-3 | TRBV5-1 | ASSLEGQRTDTQY
TRBJ2-7 | TRBV5-1 | ASSLGLAGATYEQY
TRBJ1-2 | TRBV5-5 | ASSTGTLGHYGYT
TRBJ1-5 | TRBV3-1 | ASSQEAVSNQPQH
TRBJ2-4 | TRBV28 | ASSSPGQADIQY
TRBJ2-1 | TRBV20-1 | SARGPGQGEWVELYNEQF
TRBJ2-7 | TRBV19 | ASKGLYEQY
TRBJ1-1 | TRBV28 | ASSAPGAASYTEAF
TRBJ2-4 | TRBV20-1 | SAKLRGQGKREGLRTKNIQY
TRBJ2-3 | TRBV5-1 | ASSGRQGADTQY
TRBJ1-1 | TRBV30 | AWIGAGPHQEAF
TRBJ2-1 | TRBV12-5 | ASGLGGAIEQF
TRBJ2-7 | TRBV7-3 | ASSSRTSGRAGEQY
TRBJ1-2 | TRBV19 | ASSDDRVAGYT
TRBJ1-2 | TRBV30 | AWSQGQSNYGYT
TRBJ2-7 | TRBV15 | ATSRDKSSYEQY
TRBJ2-5 | TRBV15 | ATSRDATVGEETQY
TRBJ1-2 | TRBV3-1 | ASSQEVRNYGYT
TRBJ2-3 | TRBV11-3 | ASSFTSGSDTQY
TRBJ2-2 | TRBV2 | ASSGTSGRFGTGELF
TRBJ1-1 | TRBV5-8 | ASSLVQGMNTEAF
TRBJ2-5 | TRBV4-1 | ASSRGAFQETQY
TRBJ2-3 | TRBV19 | ASGSSGTADTQY
TRBJ2-1 | TRBV29-1 | SGFSLAGVGNEQF
TRBJ1-1 | TRBV6-2/TRBV6-3 | ASRESDRGTEAF
TRBJ2-7 | TRBV16 | ASSQSVSVYEQY
TRBJ2-7 | TRBV24-1 | ATSDLGGTRDEQY
TRBJ2-3 | TRBV12-3/TRBV12-4 | ASTRGTDTQY
TRBJ2-5 | TRBV6-2/TRBV6-3 | ASTTRAVSETQY
TRBJ2-7 | TRBV9 | ASSESPTGSYEQY
TRBJ1-6 | TRBV27 | ASSTRDGLYNSPLH
TRBJ2-2 | TRBV2 | ASSAGDVIGELF
TRBJ2-1 | TRBV28 | ASSTLAGVQSSYNEQF
TRBJ1-1 | TRBV12-3/TRBV12-4 | ASTPGGGLVTEAF
TRBJ2-1 | TRBV4-3 | ASSQPIVDGLPNNEQF
TRBJ2-7 | TRBV27 | ASSLRGTQGLAGVRNEQY
TRBJ2-7 | TRBV7-9 | ASSGDPLAGGNEQY
TRBJ1-2 | TRBV6-2/TRBV6-3 | ASSPSGTGDYGYT
TRBJ1-5 | TRBV12-3/TRBV12-4 | ASSPWDADQPQH
TRBJ2-1 | TRBV28 | ATEGLAGNNEQF
TRBJ2-7 | TRBV6-1 | ASTKAYEQY
TRBJ2-3 | TRBV20-1 | SALRGASTDTQY
TRBJ2-7 | TRBV7-4 | ASPYSLGASSYEQY
TRBJ2-3 | TRBV28 | ASSLPPHLGDSGDTQY
TRBJ2-1 | TRBV24-1 | ATSDGQVRLYNEQF
TRBJ1-1 | TRBV5-1 | ASSLGQGAPEAF
TRBJ2-2 | TRBV12-3/TRBV12-4 | ASSLVRVGELF